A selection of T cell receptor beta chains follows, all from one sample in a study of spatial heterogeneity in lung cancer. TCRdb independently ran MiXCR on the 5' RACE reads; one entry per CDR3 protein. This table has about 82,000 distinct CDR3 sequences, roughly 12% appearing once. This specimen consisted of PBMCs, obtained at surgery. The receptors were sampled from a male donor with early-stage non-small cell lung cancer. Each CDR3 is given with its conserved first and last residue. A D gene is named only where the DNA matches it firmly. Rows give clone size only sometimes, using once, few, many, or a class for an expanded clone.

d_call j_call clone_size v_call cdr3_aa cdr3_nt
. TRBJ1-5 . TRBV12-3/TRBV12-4 CASSFEGGSQPQHF TGTGCCAGCAGTTTCGAAGGAGGGAGTCAGCCCCAGCATTTT
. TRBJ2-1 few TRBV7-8 CASSRRGHEQFF TGTGCCAGCAGCCGAAGGGGTCATGAGCAGTTCTTC
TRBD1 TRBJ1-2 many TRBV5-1 CASSLTGGRGYTF TGCGCCAGCAGCTTGACAGGGGGTAGAGGCTACACCTTC
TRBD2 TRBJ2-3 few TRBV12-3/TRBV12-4 CASTLSGSSTDTQYF TGTGCCAGCACCCTCAGCGGGAGCAGCACAGATACGCAGTATTTT
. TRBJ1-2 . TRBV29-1 CSVDGVVNYGYTF TGCAGCGTTGATGGGGTGGTTAACTATGGCTACACCTTC
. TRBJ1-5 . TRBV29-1 CSVSTGHNQPQHF TGCAGCGTTTCTACGGGACACAATCAGCCCCAGCATTTT
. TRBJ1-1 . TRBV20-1 CSASGGGDTEAFF TGCAGTGCTAGCGGAGGGGGGGACACTGAAGCTTTCTTT
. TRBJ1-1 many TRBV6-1 CASKGPEAFF TGTGCCAGCAAGGGCCCTGAAGCTTTCTTT
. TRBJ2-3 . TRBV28 CASSFGGSDTQYF TGTGCCAGCAGTTTTGGAGGCTCAGATACGCAGTATTTT
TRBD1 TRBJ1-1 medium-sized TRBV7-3 CASSWGQGAGEAFF TGTGCCAGCAGCTGGGGACAGGGTGCGGGAGAAGCTTTCTTT